This T cell receptor (beta chain) was found in a study of T cell repertoires in cytomegalovirus infection. As to this clonotype: Its antigen is still unknown.

TCRdb itself ran the reads through MiXCR, one entry per CDR3 protein. The sample has 800,000 to 950,000 distinct CDR3 sequences; about 31% are singletons. Germline V gene data show CDR1 as SGHRS and CDR2 as YFSETQ. Trimming pared 2 bases from V and 5 bases from J, leaving 18 bases between. The CDR3 covers 16 residues. This receptor was identified in a human donor in good health (CMV status not recorded). Some clones in this sample may be carry-over from other donors' samples. J is TRBJ2-3 and V is TRBV5-1, with D possibly called TRBD1 or TRBD2 (6 bases each). This material consisted of cultured CD8+ T cells from PBMCs, taken from culture after CMV antigen stimulation. The CDR3 DNA sequence: TGCGCCAGCAGCTTAACGGGGGCTTCCCTATTAGATACGCAGTATTTT. Its protein product is CASSLTGASLLDTQYF.